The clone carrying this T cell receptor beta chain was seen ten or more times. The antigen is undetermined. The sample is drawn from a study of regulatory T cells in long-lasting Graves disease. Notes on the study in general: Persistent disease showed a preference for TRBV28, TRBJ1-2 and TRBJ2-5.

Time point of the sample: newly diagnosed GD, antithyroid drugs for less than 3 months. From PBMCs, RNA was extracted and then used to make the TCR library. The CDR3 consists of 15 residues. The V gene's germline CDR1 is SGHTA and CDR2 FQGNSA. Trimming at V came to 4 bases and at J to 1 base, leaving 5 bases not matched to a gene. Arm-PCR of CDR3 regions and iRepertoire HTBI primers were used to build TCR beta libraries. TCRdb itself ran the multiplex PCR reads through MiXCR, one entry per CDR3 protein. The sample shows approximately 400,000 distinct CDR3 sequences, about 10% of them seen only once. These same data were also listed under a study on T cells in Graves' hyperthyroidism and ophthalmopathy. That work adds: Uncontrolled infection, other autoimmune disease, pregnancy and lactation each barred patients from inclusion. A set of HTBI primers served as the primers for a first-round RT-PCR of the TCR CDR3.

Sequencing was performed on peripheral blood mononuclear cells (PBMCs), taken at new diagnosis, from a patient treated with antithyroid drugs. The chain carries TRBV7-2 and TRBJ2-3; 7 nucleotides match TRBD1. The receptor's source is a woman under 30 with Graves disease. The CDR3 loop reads CASSSTGSGTDTQYF. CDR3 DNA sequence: TGTGCCAGCAGCTCGACAGGGAGCGGCACAGATACGCAGTATTTT.